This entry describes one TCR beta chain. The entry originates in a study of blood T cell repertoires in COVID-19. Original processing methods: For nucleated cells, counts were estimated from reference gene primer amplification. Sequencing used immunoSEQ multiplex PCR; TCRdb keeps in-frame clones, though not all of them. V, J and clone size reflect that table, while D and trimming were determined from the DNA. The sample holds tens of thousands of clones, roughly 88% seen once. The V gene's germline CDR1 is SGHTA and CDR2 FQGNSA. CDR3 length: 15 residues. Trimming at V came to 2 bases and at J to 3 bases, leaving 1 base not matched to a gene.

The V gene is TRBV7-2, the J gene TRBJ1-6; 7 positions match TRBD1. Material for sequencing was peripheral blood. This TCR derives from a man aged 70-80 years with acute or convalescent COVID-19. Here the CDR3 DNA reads TGTGCCAGCAGCTTAAGGGACAGCTATAATTCACCCCTCCACTTT. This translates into CASSLRDSYNSPLHF. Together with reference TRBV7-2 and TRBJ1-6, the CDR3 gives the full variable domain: GAGVSQSPSNKVTEKGKDVELRCDPISGHTALYWYRQSLGQGLEFLIYFQGNSAPDKSGLPSDRFSAERTGGSVSTLTIQRTQQEDSAVYLCASSLRDSYNSPLHFGNGTRLTVT.